The 16 T cell receptor beta chains listed next were all sequenced from one sample in a study of vaccination and CD4 T cells after COVID-19. Their cognate antigens are unknown. Treatment reported: roughly ten-day PBMC culture with coronavirus spike peptide pools or control peptides (ViraFEST assay). Researchers used the Oncomine TCR Beta short-read assay to sequence DNA from cultured CD4+ T cells. In TCRdb, the PCR reads were re-called with MiXCR into one record per CDR3 protein. The repertoire consists of 15,000 or so distinct CDR3 sequences, with about 29% occurring once and the leading ten covering around 20%. The sample comprised cultured CD4+ T cells from blood. Receptor source: a human donor with COVID-19.

V and J are TRBV19 and TRBJ2-1; D ambiguous. There are 12 residues in the CDR3. CDR1 is LNHDA, CDR2 SQIVND, per germline (reference sequence). V was shortened by 5 bases and J by 9 bases, with 11 bases between the two germline ends. CDR3 sequence reads: CASSPEWGEQFF. Written as DNA, the CDR3 is TGTGCCAGTAGTCCAGAATGGGGTGAGCAGTTCTTC.

The chain employs TRBV7-2 and TRBJ2-4, with a tentative D call TRBD2 (5 bases). This CDR3 has 13 residues. Trimming removed 3 bases from V and 9 bases from J, with 12 bases in between. Germline values: CDR1 SGHTA, CDR2 FQGNSA. The CDR3 loop is CASSLRALGIQYF. DNA for the CDR3: TGTGCCAGCAGCTTGAGGGCCCTCGGCATTCAGTACTTC.

This clonotype was found a few times. This rearrangement joins TRBV20-1 to TRBJ1-6, with D tentatively TRBD1 (5 bases). This CDR3 is 15 amino acids long. The V end was cut by 5 bases, the J end by 0 bases, with 11 bases between. Germline V gene lookup returns CDR1 DFQATT and CDR2 SNEGSKA (reference sequence). CDR3 DNA sequence: TGCAGTGCTCCTCCAGGGTTCTCCTATAATTCACCCCTCCACTTT. Amino acid sequence: CSAPPGFSYNSPLHF.

The rearrangement uses TRBV10-2 and TRBJ1-6; no definite D call. The ends were cut back, 7 bases at V and 9 bases at J, with 19 bases in the middle. Germline lookup yields CDR1 WSHSY and CDR2 SAAADI. This CDR3 is 15 amino acids long. The CDR3 DNA follows: TGCGCCAGCACCATGGGGTCTGAGGAACGTTCACCCCTCCACTTT. This translates into CASTMGSEERSPLHF.

This clonotype was counted a few times. The chain uses TRBV6-5 and TRBJ1-6, with a weak D call TRBD1 (5 bases). CDR3 length: 15 residues. V was clipped by 0 bases and J by 4 bases, with 7 bases between them. Germline CDR1 is MNHEY and CDR2 is SVGAGI. DNA for the CDR3: TGTGCCAGCAGTTACTCGCGACAGTATAATTCACCCCTCCACTTT. It yields the protein CASSYSRQYNSPLHF.

The chain combines TRBV11-3 with TRBJ2-1, with D perhaps TRBD2 (6 bases). The V gene's germline CDR1 is SGHNT and CDR2 YENEEA. The CDR3 consists of 13 residues. Trimming removed 7 bases from V and 9 bases from J, with 16 bases in between. This CDR3 is CASTPTNSGEQFF. The CDR3, as DNA: TGTGCCAGCACCCCAACCAATAGCGGTGAGCAGTTCTTC.

This clonotype has just a few counts. The chain has TRBV11-3 and TRBJ2-5; TRBD2 matches at 8 bases. Germline assignment: CDR1 SGHNT and CDR2 YENEEA. Germline trimming cut 6 bases from V and 3 bases from J; bases unmatched to any gene: 3. This CDR3 comprises 13 residues. The CDR3 is CASRIAGKETQYF. CDR3 in DNA: TGTGCCAGCAGAATAGCGGGGAAAGAGACCCAGTACTTC. Combining the CDR3 with reference TRBV11-3 and TRBJ2-5 gives the whole variable domain EAGVVQSPRYKIIEKKQPVAFWCNPISGHNTLYWYLQNLGQGPELLIRYENEEAVDDSQLPKDRFSAERLKGVDSTLKIQPAELGDSAVYLCASRIAGKETQYFGPGTRLLVL.

This chain joins TRBV6-1 and TRBJ1-2; no definite D call. There are 12 residues in the CDR3. V was shortened by 5 bases and J by 2 bases, with 6 bases between the two germline ends. Germline CDR1 is MNHNS and CDR2 is SASEGT. The CDR3 protein is CASSPDNYGYTF. As DNA, the CDR3 is TGTGCCAGCAGTCCCGACAACTATGGCTACACCTTC.

V and J are TRBV5-4 and TRBJ1-4, with TRBD1 matching over 10 bases. The V and J ends lost 4 bases and 0 bases, in that order; junction bases with no gene match: 3. The CDR3 totals 16 residues. Per the germline V gene, CDR1 is SGHNT and CDR2 is YYREEE (reference sequence). The CDR3 spells CASSQGQGTTNEKLFF. In DNA, the CDR3 is TGTGCCAGCAGCCAGGGACAGGGGACAACTAATGAAAAACTGTTTTTT. The variable domain in full, with the rest retrieved from reference TRBV5-4 and TRBJ1-4, is ETGVTQSPTHLIKTRGQQVTLRCSSQSGHNTVSWYQQALGQGPQFIFQYYREEENGRGNFPPRFSGLQFPNYSSELNVNALELDDSALYLCASSQGQGTTNEKLFFGSGTQLSVL.

This chain joins TRBV4-1 and TRBJ1-2; a weak D match, TRBD1 (6 bases). Trimming removed 0 bases at V and 7 bases at J, with 15 bases between. Germline CDR1 and CDR2: MGHRA and YSYEKL. CDR3 length: 15 amino acids. CDR3 DNA: TGCGCCAGCAGCCAAGATGGGCCGGGGGCGGGTGGCTACACCTTC. It specifies CASSQDGPGAGGYTF.

The chain has TRBV7-9 and TRBJ2-2, with 9 positions matching TRBD1. Germline V gene sequence: CDR1 SEHNR, CDR2 FQNEAQ (reference sequence). The CDR3 spans 15 residues. The J segment lost 3 bases and the V segment lost 8 bases, leaving 7 bases of the junction unmatched. CDR3 sequence (DNA): TGTGCCAGCGGCCGGGACAGGGTTCACACCGGGGAGCTGTTTTTT. Translation: CASGRDRVHTGELFF.

This clonotype was counted once. The chain uses TRBV27 and TRBJ1-5; possibly TRBD1 for D (6 bases). Trimming shortened V by 3 bases and J by 3 bases, and 12 bases separated the two germline ends. The CDR3 contains 15 residues. CDR1 and CDR2 from the germline V gene are MNHEY and SMNVEV (reference sequence). In DNA form, the CDR3 reads TGTGCCAGCAGTTTGGTTACAGGGTACAATCAGCCCCAGCATTTT. This gives the protein CASSLVTGYNQPQHF.

This chain links TRBV12-3 or TRBV12-4 with TRBJ2-3; tentatively, D is TRBD1 or TRBD2 (5 bases each). V was cut by 3 bases and J by 3 bases, with 10 bases left in between. This CDR3 has 14 amino acids. The CDR3 spells CASSLVRETDTQYF. The CDR3 nucleotides read TGTGCCAGCAGTTTGGTCAGGGAGACAGATACGCAGTATTTT.

The V and J genes are TRBV7-2 and TRBJ2-2; the D gene is possibly TRBD2 (5 bases). Germline loops: CDR1 SGHTA, CDR2 FQGNSA. CDR3 length equals 15 residues. Trimming cost V 2 bases and J 6 bases, with 13 bases left between them. CDR3 DNA sequence: TGTGCCAGCAGCTTATCGACTATGGGGTCCGGGGAGCTGTTTTTT. Protein product: CASSLSTMGSGELFF.

This clonotype was found a few times. The chain uses TRBV21-1 and TRBJ2-2; the D call TRBD1 from the table was never checked on the DNA. TRBV21-1 counts as a pseudogene. The CDR3 is made up of 16 amino acids. The CDR3 reads CASSPLGQLRTGELFF. DNA of the CDR3: TGTGCCAGCAGCCCCCTCGGACAGTTACGGACCGGGGAGCTGTTTTTT.

Here the CDR3 DNA reads TGTGCCACCAGACCGGGGGACCTACGCACAGATACGCAGTATTTT. Its protein product is CATRPGDLRTDTQYF. The chain recombines TRBV24-1 with TRBJ2-3, with D maybe TRBD2 (6 bases). The ends were cut back, 7 bases at V and 1 base at J, with 14 bases in the middle. This CDR3 comprises 15 residues. Germline CDR1 is KGHDR and CDR2 is SFDVKD.